Listed here are 9 T cell receptor beta chains from one sample, sequenced in a study of T cell responses to AZD1222 COVID-19 vaccine. TCRdb's table, derived via immunoSEQ multiplex PCR, lists solely in-frame clones and lacks some. The sample holds fewer than 55,000 clones; roughly 87% are singletons and the top ten take 37%. The source material was peripheral blood, sampled 28 days after the second AZD1222 dose. The receptors come from an adult who received the AZD1222 COVID-19 vaccine.

The chain links TRBV19 to TRBJ2-7; D is perhaps TRBD1 or TRBD2 (5 bases each). The CDR3 has 15 amino acids. The V gene's germline CDR1 is LNHDA and CDR2 SQIVND (reference sequence). V gave up 4 bases and J gave up 3 bases, with 16 bases separating them. The CDR3 coding sequence is TGTGCCAGTAGTAACCCCCGGGACGGCAACTACGAGCAGTACTTC. Its translation is CASSNPRDGNYEQYF.

This clone has a single count. The chain links TRBV19 to TRBJ2-7; weak D call: TRBD2 (7 bases). Germline V lookup: CDR1 LNHDA, CDR2 SQIVND (reference sequence). Trimming stripped 6 bases from V and 5 bases from J, with 14 bases between. The length of the CDR3 is 13 residues. CDR3 in amino acids: CASSRPGGDEQYF. The CDR3 DNA reads TGTGCCAGTAGCCGACCGGGGGGCGACGAGCAGTACTTC.

The CDR3 coding sequence is TGTGCCACCTCCTCGACTTGGGGCAGCAATCAGCCCCAGCATTTT. Residues: CATSSTWGSNQPQHF. V is TRBV19 and J is TRBJ1-5; D may be TRBD1 (5 bases). The CDR3 length is 15 residues. The ends were cut back, 10 bases at V and 1 base at J, with 17 bases in the middle. In germline, CDR1 is LNHDA, CDR2 SQIVND (reference sequence).

This clone was detected only once. V is TRBV5-5 and J is TRBJ2-5, with 14 bases matching TRBD2. The junction had 5 bases not matched to a gene; V was cut back by 2 bases and J by 5 bases. Germline V gene sequence: CDR1 SGHKS, CDR2 YYEKEE (reference sequence). The CDR3 sequence is 16 residues long. CDR3 in DNA: TGTGCCAGCAGCTTTCGACTAGCGGGGGGGCCGGAGACCCAGTACTTC. This encodes CASSFRLAGGPETQYF.

The chain has TRBV30 and TRBJ1-3; TRBD1 is a possible D gene (6 bases). The germline V gene has CDR1 GTSNPN and CDR2 SVGIG (reference sequence). The CDR3 contains 14 residues. V lost 5 bases and J lost 0, with 11 bases in between. CDR3 in DNA: TGTGCCTGGGCGACAGGAAGCTCTGGAAACACCATATATTTT. This gives the protein CAWATGSSGNTIYF.

The CDR3 coding sequence is TGTGCCAGCAGTTTAGTTCCGGAGACCCAGTACTTC. Translating it yields CASSLVPETQYF. The V gene is TRBV12-3 or TRBV12-4, the J gene TRBJ2-5; D unresolved. The V gene lost 1 base and the J gene lost 5 bases, with 5 bases spanning the gap. The CDR3 consists of 12 residues.

The CDR3, as DNA: TGTGCCATCAGGACGGGTCCGAACACCGGGGAGCTGTTTTTT. This codes for CAIRTGPNTGELFF. The rearrangement uses TRBV10-3 and TRBJ2-2, with D hard to call. Germline loops: CDR1 ENHRY, CDR2 SYGVKD. The CDR3 is made up of 14 amino acids. Trimming took 6 bases from V and 0 from J, leaving 8 bases between them.

This sequence joins TRBV2 and TRBJ1-6, with TRBD1 matching over 7 bases. The CDR3 runs 18 residues. After removal of 2 bases from V and 5 bases from J, the junction contained 12 bases not matched to a gene. CDR1 is SNHLY and CDR2 is FYNNEI in the germline V gene. CDR3: CASSEWVTGYKDNSPLHF. The CDR3 coding sequence is TGTGCCAGCAGTGAATGGGTGACAGGGTATAAAGATAATTCACCCCTCCACTTT.

The chain joins TRBV19 to TRBJ2-6; 7 positions agree with TRBD1. This CDR3 is built from 15 residues. The germline CDR1 and CDR2 sequences are LNHDA and SQIVND (reference sequence). Losses at the gene ends were 5 bases for V and 1 base for J; bases not matched to a gene: 2. CDR3 sequence (DNA): TGTGCCAGTAGTCAGGGGGAATCTGGGGCCAACGTCCTGACTTTC. It is translated as CASSQGESGANVLTF.